The present TCR beta chain was sequenced within a study of cytomegalovirus exposure and HLA in healthy donors. Study-level results: Donors were assumed by presence/absence analyses to have roughly uniform sequencing depth.

This clone has just one count. Its target is unknown. PCR was performed using 60 Vbeta and 13 Jbeta primers. Generated by immunoSEQ multiplex PCR, the TCRdb table keeps only in-frame clones and is missing some. The sample contains about 190,000 clones, around four fifths of which appear only once. Germline CDR1 is SGHTA and CDR2 is FQGNSA. The V end was cut by 2 bases, the J end by 6 bases, with 17 bases between. The CDR3 covers 16 residues. Sequenced sample: PBMCs. The chain is built from TRBV7-2 and TRBJ1-5; D is possibly TRBD1 (5 bases). The clonotype was recovered from a woman in her forties in good health and CMV-seronegative. CDR3 residues: CASSLLGPGNGQPQHF. The CDR3 DNA is TGTGCCAGCAGCTTATTAGGGCCAGGGAATGGTCAGCCCCAGCATTTT.